This TCR beta chain was sequenced during a study of OX40 agonist ivuxolimab in advanced cancers. As for the study in general: The dose-escalation group included hepatocellular carcinoma, melanoma, renal cell carcinoma and head and neck cancer. Prior anti-PD-1, anti-PD-L1 or anti-CTLA-4 therapy was allowed; approximately 40% had some.

Data came from immunoSEQ multiplex PCR; TCRdb stores just in-frame clones and leaves some out. The sample carries approximately 83,000 clones, 81% recorded once. Germline CDR1 reads SGHTA; CDR2 reads FQGNSA. Trimming removed 5 bases from V and 0 bases from J, with 17 bases in between. This CDR3 has 17 residues. The TCR was taken from an adult with an advanced solid tumor such as melanoma, head and neck, liver or kidney cancer. The sample was CD4+ or CD8+ T cells sorted from blood, taken in a trial of the OX40 agonist ivuxolimab. This chain joins TRBV7-2 and TRBJ2-1; D possibly corresponds to TRBD2 (6 bases). The DNA for the CDR3 is TGTGCCAGCAGCGTCCGGGACTCCCCGAGCTCCTACAATGAGCAGTTCTTC. Translation: CASSVRDSPSSYNEQFF.